A selection of T cell receptor beta chains follows, all from one sample in a study of cytomegalovirus exposure and HLA in healthy donors. Assay: immunoSEQ multiplex PCR; the TCRdb copy retains only in-frame clones and omits some. The sample lists about 160,000 clones, approximately 86% occurring once. Sequencing used PBMCs. Every receptor here comes from a woman between 18 and 29 years old in good health and CMV-seronegative. The CDR3 runs from the conserved cysteine through the conserved F or W. The order of the fields is V gene, CDR3 length, clone size, J gene, D gene, CDR3 protein, CDR3 DNA. A D gene is named only where the DNA matches it firmly. Rows give clone size only sometimes, using once, few, many, or a class for an expanded clone.

TRBV13	16	many	TRBJ1-1	NA	CASSLGLAGFNTEAFF	TGTGCCAGCAGCTTAGGCCTGGCAGGGTTCAACACTGAAGCTTTCTTT
TRBV15	15	few	TRBJ1-5	NA	CATRSATGSNQPQHF	TGTGCCACCCGTTCTGCGACGGGAAGCAATCAGCCCCAGCATTTT
TRBV5-4	15	NA	TRBJ2-1	NA	CASSPDMKYYNEQFF	TGTGCCAGCAGCCCAGACATGAAATACTACAATGAGCAGTTCTTC
TRBV9	17	NA	TRBJ1-5	TRBD1	CASSAGTGGLSNQPQHF	TGTGCCAGCAGCGCCGGGACAGGGGGCCTAAGCAATCAGCCCCAGCATTTT
TRBV4-2	15	NA	TRBJ2-7	NA	CASSQESGGAYEQYF	TGTGCCAGCAGCCAAGAATCTGGGGGCGCGTACGAGCAGTACTTC
TRBV21-1	16	NA	TRBJ2-7	NA	CASSPSTGSCLYEQYF	TGTGCCAGCAGTCCATCCACGGGATCCTGCCTCTACGAGCAGTACTTC
TRBV19	14	NA	TRBJ1-1	TRBD1	CASSIGTGITEAFF	TGTGCCAGTAGTATAGGGACAGGGATCACTGAAGCTTTCTTT
TRBV5-4	16	NA	TRBJ2-1	NA	CASSLGPAVNYNEQFF	TGTGCCAGCAGCTTGGGTCCAGCGGTCAACTACAATGAGCAGTTCTTC
TRBV27	14	NA	TRBJ1-1	TRBD1	CASSPGTGVFGTFF	TGTGCCAGCAGTCCCGGGACAGGGGTTTTTGGAACTTTCTTT
TRBV30	14	NA	TRBJ1-6	NA	CASSDTSYNSPLHF	TGTGCCTCCTCCGACACCTCCTATAATTCACCCCTCCACTTT
TRBV7-9	14	NA	TRBJ2-7	TRBD1	CASSLGQGAYEQYF	TGTGCCAGCAGCTTAGGACAGGGGGCCTACGAGCAGTACTTC
TRBV2	17	few	TRBJ1-5	TRBD1	CASSLRDRMGSNQPQHF	TGTGCCAGCAGTCTCCGGGACAGGATGGGGAGCAATCAGCCCCAGCATTTT
TRBV18	12	NA	TRBJ2-3	NA	CASSPTRDTQYF	TGTGCCAGCTCACCTACGAGGGATACGCAGTATTTT
TRBV7-8	15	once	TRBJ2-7	NA	CASSRSSAYRREQYF	TGTGCCAGCAGCCGATCTAGCGCGTATCGTCGCGAGCAGTACTTC
TRBV25-1	14	NA	TRBJ1-1	NA	CASSERVEGPEAFF	TGTGCCAGCAGTGAAAGGGTGGAGGGGCCTGAAGCTTTCTTT
TRBV6-4	14	NA	TRBJ2-3	NA	CASSDSGTTDTQYF	TGTGCCAGCAGTGACTCGGGCACCACAGATACGCAGTATTTT
TRBV11-1	15	NA	TRBJ1-2	TRBD1	CASSFTGELNYGYTF	TGTGCCAGCAGCTTTACAGGGGAGCTTAACTATGGCTACACCTTC
TRBV19	13	NA	TRBJ1-4	NA	CASSLGRNEKLFF	TGTGCCAGTAGCTTGGGGAGAAATGAAAAACTGTTTTTT
TRBV2	17	NA	TRBJ1-3	NA	CASSGGPTGSAGNTIYF	TGTGCCAGCAGTGGGGGTCCCACAGGGAGCGCTGGAAACACCATATATTTT
TRBV2	13	NA	TRBJ1-1	NA	CASSLAKNTEAFF	TGTGCCAGCAGTCTGGCAAAGAACACTGAAGCTTTCTTT
TRBV4-1	17	NA	TRBJ2-7	TRBD2	CASSQVGGSRTSYEQYF	TGCGCCAGCAGCCAAGTGGGAGGGTCGCGCACTTCCTACGAGCAGTACTTC
TRBV6-6	14	NA	TRBJ1-5	NA	CASSYDAAGWPQHF	TGTGCCAGCAGTTACGATGCCGCGGGGTGGCCCCAGCATTTT
TRBV29-1	14	NA	TRBJ2-7	TRBD1	CSAWTGDEAYEQYF	TGCAGCGCATGGACAGGGGACGAAGCCTACGAGCAGTACTTC
TRBV9	16	once	TRBJ2-1	NA	CASSVGPQGTPNEQFF	TGTGCCAGCAGCGTAGGTCCGCAGGGGACCCCCAATGAGCAGTTCTTC
TRBV19	14	NA	TRBJ2-7	NA	CASSSEFTSYEQYF	TGTGCCAGTAGTTCGGAGTTCACCTCCTACGAGCAGTACTTC
TRBV6-4	15	NA	TRBJ1-1	NA	CASRDTSKLNTEAFF	TGTGCCAGCAGAGACACCAGTAAACTGAACACTGAAGCTTTCTTT
TRBV7-8	16	NA	TRBJ2-2	TRBD1	CASSLNGQVGTGELFF	TGTGCCAGCAGCTTGAACGGACAGGTTGGCACCGGGGAGCTGTTTTTT
TRBV7-2	14	NA	TRBJ2-5	TRBD2	CASSSRAGGSAQYF	TGTGCCAGCAGCTCCAGAGCGGGGGGGTCCGCCCAGTACTTC
TRBV9	15	NA	TRBJ2-1	NA	CASSVGRGTYNEQFF	TGTGCCAGCAGCGTAGGGCGGGGAACCTACAATGAGCAGTTCTTC
TRBV2	13	NA	TRBJ1-1	NA	CASSTTRNTEAFF	TGTGCCAGCAGTACCACGCGGAACACTGAAGCTTTCTTT
TRBV2	15	once	TRBJ1-2	NA	CASSFKGGGLDGYTF	TGTGCCAGCAGTTTCAAAGGCGGGGGGCTGGATGGCTACACCTTC
TRBV20-1	11	NA	TRBJ1-2	NA	CSAGLGSGYTF	TGCAGTGCTGGATTGGGGAGCGGCTACACCTTC
TRBV4-2	14	NA	TRBJ1-6	NA	CASSLDEQVSPLHF	TGTGCCAGCAGCTTGGATGAACAGGTTTCACCCCTCCACTTT
TRBV5-1	18	NA	TRBJ2-7	NA	CASSFSTGRREFSYEQYF	TGCGCCAGCAGTTTTTCGACAGGCCGACGTGAATTTTCCTACGAGCAGTACTTC
TRBV11-2	15	NA	TRBJ2-3	TRBD2	CASSLGPGRGDTQYF	TGTGCCAGCAGCTTGGGACCGGGGAGGGGTGATACGCAGTATTTT
TRBV4-1	14	NA	TRBJ1-2	NA	CASSQLQGNYGYTF	TGCGCCAGCAGCCAACTACAGGGTAACTATGGCTACACCTTC
TRBV5-4	15	NA	TRBJ1-2	TRBD1	CASSRDRGQDTYYTF	TGTGCCAGCAGCAGGGACAGGGGGCAAGACACCTACTACACCTTC
TRBV6-6	15	NA	TRBJ2-7	NA	CASSYEAGSSYEQYF	TGTGCCAGCAGTTACGAGGCGGGGAGCTCCTACGAGCAGTACTTC
TRBV4-3	16	once	TRBJ2-5	TRBD1	CASSQAQGAIEETQYF	TGCGCCAGCAGCCAAGCTCAGGGGGCGATTGAAGAGACCCAGTACTTC
TRBV18	14	NA	TRBJ1-2	TRBD1	CASSLGTGPYGYTF	TGTGCCAGCTCACTCGGGACAGGGCCCTATGGCTACACCTTC
TRBV7-8	16	NA	TRBJ2-3	TRBD2	CASSPRTSGVLNTQYF	TGTGCCAGCAGCCCAAGGACTAGCGGGGTTTTAAATACGCAGTATTTT
TRBV27	14	once	TRBJ2-7	NA	CASSLRLDSYEQYF	TGTGCCAGCAGTTTACGACTAGACTCCTACGAGCAGTACTTC
TRBV7-9	15	NA	TRBJ1-2	NA	CASSSPTAGPNGYTF	TGTGCCAGCAGCTCCCCGACGGCAGGGCCGAATGGCTACACCTTC